This entry lists 29 T cell receptor beta chains sequenced from one sample in a study of blood T cell repertoires in COVID-19. Method: immunoSEQ multiplex PCR; TCRdb's copy keeps in-frame clones and lacks some. This table has 61,000 or so clones, around 85% appearing once. Sequencing was carried out using peripheral blood. Receptor source: a woman in her seventies with acute or convalescent COVID-19.

This chain connects TRBV7-2 to TRBJ2-3; TRBD2 matches 8 bases. V shed 3 bases and J 5 bases; nucleotides not matched to a gene: 1. Germline CDR1 is SGHTA and CDR2 is FQGNSA. The CDR3 has 13 amino acids. The CDR3 DNA sequence: TGTGCCAGCAGCTTGACTAGCGAAGATACGCAGTATTTT. The encoded protein is CASSLTSEDTQYF.

This sequence joins TRBV6-5 and TRBJ1-1; TRBD1 is a possible D gene (6 bases). CDR1 is MNHEY and CDR2 is SVGAGI in the germline V gene. CDR3 length: 11 amino acids. The CDR3 DNA follows: TGTGGGATTGGGGGCGCTACTGAAGCTTTCTTT. Translation gives CGIGGATEAFF.

The V call is TRBV5-6, the J call TRBJ2-7; TRBD2 might be the D (7 bases). The CDR3 runs 14 residues. Germline V lookup: CDR1 SGHDT, CDR2 YYEEEE. V lost 4 bases and J lost 0, with 11 bases in between. The CDR3 DNA is TGTGCCAGCAGCCTGGGGGGGCCCTCCTACGAGCAGTACTTC. It specifies CASSLGGPSYEQYF.

The rearrangement links TRBV6-2 or TRBV6-3 to TRBJ1-1; TRBD1 is a possible D gene (5 bases). Germline assignment: CDR1 MNHEY and CDR2 SVGEGT. The V end was cut by 6 bases, the J end by 4 bases, with 15 bases between. This CDR3 comprises 14 residues. CDR3 in amino acids: CASSSYAGTTEAFF. In DNA form, the CDR3 reads TGTGCCAGCAGCAGTTACGCGGGGACCACTGAAGCTTTCTTT.

The genes are TRBV18 and TRBJ2-3, with 8 bases matching TRBD2. This CDR3 comprises 16 residues. V lost 4 bases and J lost 0; bases outside the gene matches: 6. In germline, CDR1 is KGHSH, CDR2 LQKENI. The CDR3 reads CASSRKSGGSTDTQYF. The CDR3 DNA is TGTGCCAGCTCACGAAAAAGCGGGGGAAGCACAGATACGCAGTATTTT. Supplemented by reference TRBV18 and TRBJ2-3, the full variable domain reads NAGVMQNPRHLVRRRGQEARLRCSPMKGHSHVYWYRQLPEEGLKFMVYLQKENIIDESGMPKERFSAEFPKEGPSILRIQQVVRGDSAAYFCASSRKSGGSTDTQYFGPGTRLTVL.

The J gene is TRBJ1-6, the V gene TRBV10-1; 7 bases align to TRBD1. CDR3 size: 17 residues. The junction had 9 bases not matched to a gene; V was cut back by 3 bases and J by 4 bases. Germline CDR1 is WNHNN and CDR2 is SYGVQD (reference sequence). The CDR3 region is CASSDVTGAIYNSPLHF. DNA for the CDR3: TGCGCCAGCAGTGATGTAACAGGGGCGATATATAATTCACCCCTCCACTTT.

The chain employs TRBV5-1 and TRBJ2-5; the D gene is possibly TRBD1 (5 bases). V gave up 0 bases and J gave up 5 bases, with 17 bases separating them. The CDR3 loop spans 16 amino acids. Germline V lookup: CDR1 SGHRS, CDR2 YFSETQ. The DNA of the CDR3 is TGCGCCAGCAGCTTGGAGGGGCGCCCGGTGGGTGAGACCCAGTACTTC. Its protein is CASSLEGRPVGETQYF.

Written as DNA, the CDR3 is TGTGCCAGCAGCACCGGACGAGGAGGGATACTTAACTATGGCTACACCTTC. Translation: CASSTGRGGILNYGYTF. This rearrangement joins TRBV5-4 to TRBJ1-2; D unresolved. The CDR3 contains 17 residues. Germline CDR1 is SGHNT and CDR2 is YYREEE (reference sequence). V lost 4 bases to trimming and J lost 1 base, with 20 bases between them.

This chain joins TRBV9 and TRBJ2-3; maybe TRBD2 (5 bases). The CDR3 spans 15 residues. Germline CDR1 is SGDLS and CDR2 is YYNGEE. Trimming shortened V by 0 bases and J by 2 bases, and 10 bases separated the two germline ends. CDR3 in amino acids: CASSVVAGDTDTQYF. DNA for the CDR3: TGTGCCAGCAGCGTAGTGGCGGGCGACACAGATACGCAGTATTTT.

J is TRBJ2-2 and V is TRBV7-6; D is unresolved. V lost 1 base to trimming and J lost 1 base, with 4 bases between them. From germline, CDR1 is SGHVS and CDR2 FNYEAQ. The CDR3 loop spans 14 amino acids. CDR3 sequence: CASSLVRNTGELFF. The CDR3 DNA reads TGTGCCAGCAGCTTAGTTCGGAACACCGGGGAGCTGTTTTTT.

The chain links TRBV6-5 to TRBJ1-6; 7 bases agree with TRBD1. This CDR3 region has 13 residues. Per the germline V gene, CDR1 is MNHEY and CDR2 is SVGAGI. V lost 8 bases and J lost 9; bases outside the gene matches: 7. CDR3 in DNA: TGTGCCAGCGGGACAGAAGCAGGTTCACCCCTCCACTTT. Translated: CASGTEAGSPLHF.

The chain recombines TRBV6-2 or TRBV6-3 with TRBJ2-3; tentatively, D is TRBD1 (5 bases). The CDR3 has 13 residues. The germline V and J ends were trimmed by 4 bases and 3 bases, with 8 bases remaining between them. The germline gives CDR1 MNHEY, CDR2 SVGEGT. The CDR3, as DNA: TGTGCCAGCAGTTCGCCAGGGACAGATACGCAGTATTTT. Protein sequence: CASSSPGTDTQYF.

This chain links TRBV10-1 with TRBJ1-4; weak D call: TRBD1 (6 bases). The CDR3 is 16 residues long. V lost 0 bases to trimming and J lost 8 bases, with 16 bases between them. CDR1 WNHNN and CDR2 SYGVQD come from the germline V gene (reference sequence). In DNA, the CDR3 is TGCGCCAGCAGTGAGTCGTTTGGGGGCACCGGGGAAAAACTGTTTTTT. Protein sequence: CASSESFGGTGEKLFF.

The chain carries TRBV3-1 (or the pseudogene TRBV3-2) and TRBJ1-3, with D perhaps matching TRBD1 (5 bases). The V end lost 1 base, the J end lost 3 bases, and 10 bases lay between the germline ends. CDR1 is LGHDT and CDR2 is YNNKEL in the germline V gene (reference sequence). The CDR3 consists of 15 residues. This CDR3 is CASSQVRGGGNTIYF. The CDR3 DNA is TGTGCCAGCAGCCAAGTTAGGGGCGGTGGAAACACCATATATTTT.

V is TRBV7-8 and J is TRBJ1-2; D remains ambiguous. The germline V gene has CDR1 SGHVS and CDR2 FQNEAQ. V was cut by 5 bases and J by 1 base, with 17 bases left in between. This CDR3 region has 16 residues. CDR3 sequence reads: CASSPPEGGRNYGYTF. The CDR3 DNA reads TGTGCCAGCAGCCCCCCTGAGGGAGGGCGTAACTATGGCTACACCTTC.

This clone has more than one count but fewer than ten. CDR3 loop: CASSIQQNTGELFF. The CDR3 nucleotides are TGTGCCAGTAGTATTCAACAGAACACCGGGGAGCTGTTTTTT. The rearrangement uses TRBV19 and TRBJ2-2; D gene ambiguous. CDR1 is LNHDA and CDR2 is SQIVND in the germline V gene (reference sequence). CDR3 length equals 14 residues. Trimming pared 3 bases from V and 1 base from J, leaving 6 bases between.

This chain links TRBV27 with TRBJ2-1; 10 nucleotides align to TRBD2. This CDR3 comprises 15 residues. Trimming removed 4 bases from V and 4 bases from J; junction bases left unmatched: 4. Germline V gene data show CDR1 as MNHEY and CDR2 as SMNVEV (reference sequence). Here the CDR3 reads CASSSIAGGYNEQFF. Written as DNA, the CDR3 is TGTGCCAGCAGTTCAATAGCGGGGGGATACAATGAGCAGTTCTTC.

The chain links TRBV5-1 to TRBJ1-1; perhaps TRBD1 as D (6 bases). Between the trimmed V and J ends, which lost 6 bases and 4 bases, there was a span of 16 bases. The CDR3 runs to 14 residues. CDR1 and CDR2 (germline): SGHRS, YFSETQ. The CDR3 reads CASTLTGTSTEAFF. As DNA, the CDR3 is TGCGCCAGCACCCTTACTGGGACATCCACTGAAGCTTTCTTT.

This chain joins TRBV7-6 and TRBJ2-2; 11 nucleotides line up with TRBD2. CDR3 size: 16 residues. Trimming removed 2 bases from V and 4 bases from J; junction bases left unmatched: 3. CDR1 is SGHVS and CDR2 is FNYEAQ in the germline V gene. As DNA, the CDR3 is TGTGCCAGCAGCTTAAGGACTAGCGGGTCCACCGGGGAGCTGTTTTTT. Translated, it gives CASSLRTSGSTGELFF.

V gene TRBV11-3 combines with J gene TRBJ2-5; D remains unclear. V lost 0 bases, J lost 1 base, and 9 bases lay in between. The CDR3 length is 15 residues. CDR1 SGHNT and CDR2 YENEEA come from the germline V gene. The CDR3 nucleotides read TGTGCCAGCAGCTTAGATGGTAACAGCCAAGAGACCCAGTACTTC. Translating gives CASSLDGNSQETQYF.

This sequence joins TRBV2 and TRBJ2-5; D gene uncertain. The CDR3 consists of 13 residues. The V end lost 4 bases, the J end lost 6 bases, and 12 bases lay between the germline ends. The germline gives CDR1 SNHLY, CDR2 FYNNEI. The CDR3 coding sequence is TGTGCCAGCAGTGTGGTCCAGTTACAGACCCAGTACTTC. Encoded protein: CASSVVQLQTQYF.

The chain uses TRBV7-8 and TRBJ1-5; a possible D gene is TRBD1 (5 bases). Trimming cost V 5 bases and J 4 bases, with 15 bases left between them. The CDR3 is 15 residues long. The germline V gene has CDR1 SGHVS and CDR2 FQNEAQ. The CDR3 DNA sequence: TGTGCCAGCAGCCTCCTTGTGGGGGGGAATCAGCCCCAGCATTTT. Its protein is CASSLLVGGNQPQHF. The complete variable domain, with remaining parts taken from reference TRBV7-8 and TRBJ1-5, reads GAGVSQSPRYKVAKRGQDVALRCDPISGHVSLFWYQQALGQGPEFLTYFQNEAQLDKSGLPSDRFFAERPEGSVSTLKIQRTQQEDSAVYLCASSLLVGGNQPQHFGDGTRLSIL.

The chain combines TRBV30 with TRBJ2-5, with 13 bases lining up with TRBD2. This CDR3 contains 15 residues. The J segment lost 0 bases and the V segment lost 4 bases, leaving 2 bases of the junction unmatched. CDR1 is GTSNPN, CDR2 SVGIG, per germline (reference sequence). CDR3 loop: CAWTGLAGDQETQYF. CDR3 nucleotide sequence: TGTGCCTGGACCGGACTAGCGGGGGACCAAGAGACCCAGTACTTC.

The chain's CDR3 is CSVEDPGAGTEAFF. CDR3 in DNA: TGCAGCGTTGAAGACCCAGGGGCGGGCACTGAAGCTTTCTTT. This chain links TRBV29-1 with TRBJ1-1, with D perhaps TRBD1 (6 bases). The CDR3 runs to 14 residues. V dropped 0 bases and J dropped 4 bases, with 12 bases sitting between them. From germline, CDR1 is SQVTM and CDR2 ANQGSEA.

This chain uses TRBV13 with TRBJ1-3, with D possibly TRBD1 on 6 matching bases. V gave up 5 bases and J gave up 7 bases, with 12 bases separating them. The CDR3 loop spans 13 amino acids. Germline V gene sequence: CDR1 PRHDT, CDR2 FYEKMQ (reference sequence). The DNA of the CDR3 is TGTGCCAGCAGCATAACAGGGTTGAACACCATATATTTT. Translation gives CASSITGLNTIYF.

The rearrangement joins TRBV30 to TRBJ1-5, with 8 positions matching TRBD1. The CDR3 spans 15 residues. The V gene's germline CDR1 is GTSNPN and CDR2 SVGIG (reference sequence). V was clipped by 1 base and J by 6 bases; unmatched bases: 8. The CDR3 is CAWSERQGAGQPQHF. The DNA for the CDR3 is TGTGCCTGGAGTGAAAGGCAGGGGGCAGGTCAGCCCCAGCATTTT.

The chain links TRBV11-2 to TRBJ1-5, with 7 positions matching TRBD1. This CDR3 contains 13 residues. The V and J ends lost 3 bases and 5 bases, in that order; junction bases with no gene match: 1. Per the germline V gene, CDR1 is SGHAT and CDR2 is FQNNGV. The CDR3 region has the DNA TGTGCCAGCAGCTTTCAGGGGGATCAGCCCCAGCATTTT. This codes for CASSFQGDQPQHF.

V is TRBV5-6 and J is TRBJ2-3; 15 bases line up with TRBD2. Germline trimming cut 4 bases from V and 5 bases from J; bases unmatched to any gene: 8. The CDR3 totals 17 residues. Germline values: CDR1 SGHDT, CDR2 YYEEEE. In DNA, the CDR3 is TGTGCCAGCAGCGCAGGACTAGCGGGGGGGCAAGGAGATACGCAGTATTTT. Amino acid sequence: CASSAGLAGGQGDTQYF.

Only a few counts were recorded for this clone. V gene TRBV7-2 combines with J gene TRBJ2-3; 14 bases fit TRBD2. Trimming removed 5 bases from V and 5 bases from J; junction bases left unmatched: 9. Germline CDR1 reads SGHTA; CDR2 reads FQGNSA. The CDR3 has 17 residues. CDR3 DNA sequence: TGTGCCAGCAGCCCCTACCTGACTAGCGGGGGGGGAGATACGCAGTATTTT. It codes for CASSPYLTSGGGDTQYF.